The sample holds a few counts of the clone carrying this T cell receptor (beta chain). V lost 4 bases, J lost 11 bases, and 10 bases stayed unmatched. The CDR3 is 13 residues long. Germline loops: CDR1 LNHDA, CDR2 SQIVND (reference sequence). The data stem from a study of cytomegalovirus exposure and HLA in healthy donors. Use of 60 Vbeta and 13 Jbeta primers characterized the PCR. Profiled with immunoSEQ multiplex PCR; TCRdb holds only in-frame clones, not every one. The sample consists of approximately 120,000 clones, roughly 18% of them appearing once. Input material: PBMCs. This receptor was identified in a female donor in good health and CMV-seropositive. V and J are TRBV19 and TRBJ1-1, with 7 positions matching TRBD1. The CDR3 region has the DNA TGTGCCAGTAGTACCCAGATGACAGGGAATGCTTTCTTT. Its translation: CASSTQMTGNAFF.